This TCR beta chain was recovered during a study of blood T cell repertoires in COVID-19. About the research overall: Acute and convalescent COVID-19 samples came from the United States, Italy and Spain.

V lost 0 bases and J 4 bases, leaving 13 bases between the germline ends. This CDR3 comprises 16 residues. Looked up from germline, CDR1 is SGHRS and CDR2 is YFSETQ. Some clones are missing from TCRdb's copy, which holds only in-frame ones; the method was immunoSEQ multiplex PCR. The sample consists of some 200,000 clones, roughly 85% of them appearing once. The V gene is TRBV5-1, the J gene TRBJ1-4, with a tentative D call TRBD1 (6 bases). Material for sequencing was peripheral blood. This clonotype was obtained from a woman in her seventies with COVID-19, enrolled during active disease. The CDR3 region has the DNA TGCGCCAGCAGCTTGGAGGGTGTCAGGGGTAATGAAAAACTGTTTTTT. Its translation is CASSLEGVRGNEKLFF.